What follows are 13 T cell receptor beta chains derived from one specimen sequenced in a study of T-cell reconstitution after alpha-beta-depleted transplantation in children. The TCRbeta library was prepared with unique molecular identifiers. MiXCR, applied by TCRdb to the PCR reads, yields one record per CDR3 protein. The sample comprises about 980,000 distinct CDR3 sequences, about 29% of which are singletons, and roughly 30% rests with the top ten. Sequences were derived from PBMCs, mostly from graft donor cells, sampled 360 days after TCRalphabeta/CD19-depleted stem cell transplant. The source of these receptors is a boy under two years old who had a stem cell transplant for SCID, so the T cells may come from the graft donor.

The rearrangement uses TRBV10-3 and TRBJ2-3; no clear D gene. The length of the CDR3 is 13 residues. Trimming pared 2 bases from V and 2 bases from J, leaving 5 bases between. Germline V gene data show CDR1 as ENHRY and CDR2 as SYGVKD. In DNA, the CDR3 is TGTGCCATCAGTGAGCACTCCACAGATACGCAGTATTTT. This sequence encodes CAISEHSTDTQYF.

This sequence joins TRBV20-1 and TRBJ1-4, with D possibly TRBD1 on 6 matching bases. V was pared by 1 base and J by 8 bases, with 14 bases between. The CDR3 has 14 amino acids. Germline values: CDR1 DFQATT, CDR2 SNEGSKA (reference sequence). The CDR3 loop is CSARVRGAREKLFF. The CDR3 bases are TGCAGTGCTAGAGTTCGGGGGGCGCGCGAAAAACTGTTTTTT.

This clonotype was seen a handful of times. DNA of the CDR3: TGCGCCAGCAGCCAAGATAAGACCTCCAGCGTCTCTGGAAACACCATATATTTT. It specifies CASSQDKTSSVSGNTIYF. The chain combines TRBV4-1 with TRBJ1-3, with D unresolved. The CDR3 covers 18 residues. Germline values: CDR1 MGHRA, CDR2 YSYEKL. V was cut by 0 bases and J by 0 bases, with 15 bases left in between.

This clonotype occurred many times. Written as DNA, the CDR3 is TGTGCCAGCAGTTTAGAGGCCAGGAGGGAGCTGTTTTTT. Amino acids: CASSLEARRELFF. This rearrangement joins TRBV28 to TRBJ2-2, with D hard to call. The CDR3 consists of 13 residues. Trimming stripped 2 bases from V and 9 bases from J, with 10 bases between. Germline assignment: CDR1 MDHEN and CDR2 SYDVKM.

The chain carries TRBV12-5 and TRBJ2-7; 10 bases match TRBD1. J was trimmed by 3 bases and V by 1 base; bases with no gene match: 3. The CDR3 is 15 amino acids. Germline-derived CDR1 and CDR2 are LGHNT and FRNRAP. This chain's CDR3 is CASGLEGQGGYEQYF. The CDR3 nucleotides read TGTGCTAGTGGTTTGGAAGGACAGGGGGGCTACGAGCAGTACTTC.

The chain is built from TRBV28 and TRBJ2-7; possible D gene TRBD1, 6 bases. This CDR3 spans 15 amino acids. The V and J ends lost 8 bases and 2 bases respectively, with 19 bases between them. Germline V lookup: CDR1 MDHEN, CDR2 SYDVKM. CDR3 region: CASFSSAGDPYEQYF. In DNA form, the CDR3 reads TGTGCCAGCTTCTCCTCGGCAGGGGACCCCTACGAGCAGTACTTC.

CDR3 DNA: TGTGCCAGCAGAACAGCCGGGACAGGCAACTACGAGCAGTACTTC. Encoded protein: CASRTAGTGNYEQYF. The gene calls are TRBV2 and TRBJ2-7, with 8 bases matching TRBD1. Germline CDR1 and CDR2: SNHLY and FYNNEI. With 6 bases clipped from V and 3 bases from J, the junction kept 10 bases outside the gene matches. The CDR3 consists of 15 residues.

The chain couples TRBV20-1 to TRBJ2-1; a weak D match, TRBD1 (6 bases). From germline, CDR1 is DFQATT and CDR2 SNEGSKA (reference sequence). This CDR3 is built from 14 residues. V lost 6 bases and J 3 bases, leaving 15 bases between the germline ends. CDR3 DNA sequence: TGCAGTGCCAGACCGACAGGACACTACAATGAGCAGTTCTTC. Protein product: CSARPTGHYNEQFF.

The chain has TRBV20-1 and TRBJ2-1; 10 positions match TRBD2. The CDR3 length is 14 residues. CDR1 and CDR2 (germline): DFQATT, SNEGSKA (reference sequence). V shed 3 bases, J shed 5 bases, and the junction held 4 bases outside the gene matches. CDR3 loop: CSASLAGENNEQFF. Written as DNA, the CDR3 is TGCAGTGCTAGCCTAGCGGGGGAGAACAATGAGCAGTTCTTC.

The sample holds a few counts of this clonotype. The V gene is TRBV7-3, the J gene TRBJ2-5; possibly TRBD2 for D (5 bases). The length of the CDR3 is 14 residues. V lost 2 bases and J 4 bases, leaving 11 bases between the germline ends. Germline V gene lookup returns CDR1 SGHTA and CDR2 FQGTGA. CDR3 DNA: TGTGCCAGCAGCTTATCGGGGAACCCAGAGACCCAGTACTTC. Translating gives CASSLSGNPETQYF.

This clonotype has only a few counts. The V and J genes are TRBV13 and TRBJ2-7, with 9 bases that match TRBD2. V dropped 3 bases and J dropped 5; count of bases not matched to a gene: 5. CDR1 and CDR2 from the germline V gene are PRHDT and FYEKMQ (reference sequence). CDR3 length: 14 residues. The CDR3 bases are TGTGCCAGCAGCTTCCCGCTAGCGGGGAACGAGCAGTACTTC. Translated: CASSFPLAGNEQYF.

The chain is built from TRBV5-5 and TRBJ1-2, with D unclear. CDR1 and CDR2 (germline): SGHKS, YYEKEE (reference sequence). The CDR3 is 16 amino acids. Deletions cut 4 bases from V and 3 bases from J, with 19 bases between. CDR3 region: CASSRDVWVYDYGYTF. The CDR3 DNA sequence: TGTGCCAGCAGCCGCGACGTCTGGGTGTACGACTATGGCTACACCTTC.

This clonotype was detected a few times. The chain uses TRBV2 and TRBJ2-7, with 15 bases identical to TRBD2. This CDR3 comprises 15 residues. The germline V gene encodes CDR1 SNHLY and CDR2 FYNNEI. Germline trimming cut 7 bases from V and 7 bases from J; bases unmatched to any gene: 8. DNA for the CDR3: TGTGCCAGCATCCTCGGGACTAGCGGGGGGTTAGAGCAGTACTTC. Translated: CASILGTSGGLEQYF.